The rows below give T cell receptor beta chains drawn from one sample of a study of T cells in Graves' hyperthyroidism and ophthalmopathy. TCRdb re-called the multiplex PCR reads with MiXCR, one entry per CDR3 protein. The sample has more than 350,000 distinct CDR3 sequences; 17% are singletons. Sequencing was done on a sample of blood. The source is a woman in her 30s with Graves' hyperthyroidism that later progressed to Graves' ophthalmopathy. The CDR3 runs from the conserved cysteine through the conserved F or W. The D gene is left open where the match is weak. Size is omitted from some rows. Given values are once, few, many or a class for expanded clones.

CDR3 DNA	CDR3 protein	J gene	D gene	clone size	V gene
TGTGCCAGCAGCTTTCGGCTGGGAGGCTACACCTTC	CASSFRLGGYTF	TRBJ1-2	.	many	TRBV11-2
TGTGCCAGCAGTTACCGGGGTACTGGGGCCAACGTCCTGACTTTC	CASSYRGTGANVLTF	TRBJ2-6	.	.	TRBV6-5
TGTGCCAGCAGCCCGGAGGGATACGGAGCTTTCTTT	CASSPEGYGAFF	TRBJ1-1	.	.	TRBV7-9
TGTGCCAGCAGTTCCCTAATGGCTGAAGCTTTCTTT	CASSSLMAEAFF	TRBJ1-1	.	.	TRBV27
TGCGCCAGCAGCCAAAGCCCCGGGACTCTCGACAATGAGCAGTTCTTC	CASSQSPGTLDNEQFF	TRBJ2-1	.	few	TRBV5-1
TGTGCCAGCAGCCCCGCCTGGGCAGGGACAGATACGCAGTATTTT	CASSPAWAGTDTQYF	TRBJ2-3	.	.	TRBV7-9
TGTGCCAGCAAAATGGAGAGAAGGCGAGAAAAACTGTTTTTT	CASKMERRREKLFF	TRBJ1-4	.	many	TRBV2
TGTGCCAGCAGTGGGTTGGGACAGGACAATGAGCAGTTCTTC	CASSGLGQDNEQFF	TRBJ2-1	TRBD1	many	TRBV2
TGTGCCACCAGTGATTCCCGACGCGAGGGGAAGTGTAGCAGTCAGCCCCAGCATTTT	CATSDSRREGKCSSQPQHF	TRBJ1-5	.	.	TRBV24-1
TGTGCCAGCAACGCAGCCTCAACCGGGGAGCTGTTTTTT	CASNAASTGELFF	TRBJ2-2	.	.	TRBV6-1
TGCAGCGTCCTTCAGGGTTTCGAAAAACTGTTTTTT	CSVLQGFEKLFF	TRBJ1-4	.	.	TRBV29-1